The 19 T cell receptor beta chains below come from one sample, sequenced in a study of cytomegalovirus exposure and HLA in healthy donors. PCR involved 60 Vbeta and 13 Jbeta primers. TCRdb's table, derived via immunoSEQ multiplex PCR, lists solely in-frame clones and lacks some. The data hold some 90,000 clones, with 80% observed a single time. The sample consisted of PBMCs. All receptors come from a woman aged 45 to 65 in good health and CMV-seropositive.

This clone occurred a few times. V usage is TRBV7-9 and J usage is TRBJ1-5; 10 nucleotides agree with TRBD1. The CDR3 runs to 15 residues. The J segment lost 7 bases and the V segment lost 4 bases, leaving 7 bases of the junction unmatched. CDR1 and CDR2 (germline): SEHNR, FQNEAQ (reference sequence). In DNA, the CDR3 is TGTGCCAGCAGCTCAGACAGGGGGCCTGGGCAGCCCCAGCATTTT. The encoded protein is CASSSDRGPGQPQHF.

This clone was counted a single time. CDR3 protein: CASSYAGQSYEQYF. The CDR3 DNA sequence: TGTGCCAGCAGCTACGCGGGGCAGTCCTACGAGCAGTACTTC. This chain links TRBV7-8 with TRBJ2-7; D might be TRBD2 (6 bases). This CDR3 contains 14 residues. V was cut by 4 bases and J by 1 base, with 11 bases left in between. Germline V gene lookup returns CDR1 SGHVS and CDR2 FQNEAQ.

The chain employs TRBV6-5 and TRBJ1-1, with TRBD1 as a possible D gene (6 bases). CDR1 MNHEY and CDR2 SVGAGI come from the germline V gene. Trimming stripped 2 bases from V and 3 bases from J, with 7 bases between. The CDR3 length is 13 residues. DNA of the CDR3: TGTGCCAGCAGTTACCGGACAGACACTGAAGCTTTCTTT. Translation gives CASSYRTDTEAFF.

V usage is TRBV7-8 and J usage is TRBJ2-4, with D maybe TRBD2 (6 bases). The CDR3 length is 15 residues. The V end lost 3 bases, the J end lost 4 bases, and 13 bases lay between the germline ends. Per germline, CDR1 SGHVS and CDR2 FQNEAQ. The CDR3 sequence is CASSLGGRLKNIQYF. The CDR3 DNA reads TGTGCCAGCAGCTTGGGGGGACGGTTGAAAAACATTCAGTACTTC.

This sequence joins TRBV6-4 and TRBJ2-1; D may be TRBD2 (6 bases). There are 15 residues in the CDR3. Germline V gene sequence: CDR1 MRHNA, CDR2 SNTAGT. Trimming removed 0 bases from V and 6 bases from J, with 12 bases in between. In nucleotides, the CDR3 is TGTGCCAGCAGTGACTCTCTTGGGGGGTCCAATGAGCAGTTCTTC. Protein sequence: CASSDSLGGSNEQFF.

The chain is built from TRBV5-1 and TRBJ1-2; D is possibly TRBD1 (5 bases). The CDR3 runs to 13 residues. The germline V gene encodes CDR1 SGHRS and CDR2 YFSETQ. V was trimmed by 4 bases and J by 4 bases, leaving 11 bases between them. The CDR3 here is CASSTGGSYGYTF. The CDR3, as DNA: TGCGCCAGCAGCACAGGAGGGAGCTATGGCTACACCTTC.

The chain employs TRBV7-3 and TRBJ2-3, with 8 bases fitting TRBD2. The germline gives CDR1 SGHTA, CDR2 FQGTGA. With 3 bases clipped from V and 4 bases from J, the junction kept 0 bases outside the gene matches. This CDR3 has 13 amino acids. This chain's CDR3 is CASSLGLADTQYF. The CDR3 DNA is TGTGCCAGCAGCTTGGGACTAGCAGATACGCAGTATTTT. The full variable domain, with the rest looked up from reference TRBV7-3 and TRBJ2-3, is GAGVSQTPSNKVTEKGKYVELRCDPISGHTALYWYRQSLGQGPEFLIYFQGTGAADDSGLPNDRFFAVRPEGSVSTLKIQRTERGDSAVYLCASSLGLADTQYFGPGTRLTVL.

CDR3 in amino acids: CASSPYTGELFF. Written as DNA, the CDR3 is TGTGCCAGCAGTCCATACACCGGGGAGCTGTTTTTT. This rearrangement joins TRBV6-6 to TRBJ2-2; D is unclear. The germline CDR1 and CDR2 sequences are MNHNY and SVGAGI (reference sequence). The germline V and J ends were trimmed by 5 bases and 3 bases, with 4 bases remaining between them. The CDR3 has 12 residues.

This clone was found a few times. The rearrangement uses TRBV5-6 and TRBJ1-2; D call uncertain. Germline V gene data show CDR1 as SGHDT and CDR2 as YYEEEE. CDR3 length: 14 amino acids. V lost 2 bases and J lost 3, with 11 bases in between. DNA for the CDR3: TGTGCCAGCAGCTTCGGCGGCTTGGACTATGGCTACACCTTC. It specifies CASSFGGLDYGYTF.

This clone was observed once. The chain joins TRBV11-3 to TRBJ2-3, with unresolved D. In germline, CDR1 is SGHNT, CDR2 YENEEA. V lost 4 bases and J lost 9, with 8 bases in between. The CDR3 sequence is 11 residues long. The CDR3 reads CASSSTFTQYF. The CDR3 DNA reads as TGTGCCAGCAGCTCAACATTCACGCAGTATTTT.

This rearrangement joins TRBV2 to TRBJ1-2; 10 bases match TRBD1. The germline gives CDR1 SNHLY, CDR2 FYNNEI. This CDR3 region has 15 residues. The V segment lost 2 bases and the J segment 6 bases; nucleotides outside the gene matches: 6. CDR3 DNA sequence: TGTGCCAGCAGTGAAACAGCCGGGACAGGGGATGGCTACACCTTC. Translation: CASSETAGTGDGYTF.

This chain links TRBV11-3 with TRBJ2-7, with a weak D call TRBD2 (6 bases). Deletions cut 4 bases from V and 4 bases from J, with 11 bases between. The CDR3 extends over 13 amino acids. Germline assignment: CDR1 SGHNT and CDR2 YENEEA. CDR3 amino acids: CASSSGEAYEQYF. The CDR3 DNA follows: TGTGCCAGCAGCTCCGGGGAGGCGTACGAGCAGTACTTC.

The rearrangement joins TRBV10-3 to TRBJ2-7; D gene ambiguous. Per germline, CDR1 ENHRY and CDR2 SYGVKD. This CDR3 contains 11 residues. Trimming took 2 bases from V and 7 from J, leaving 6 bases between them. The CDR3 is CAISEDREQYF. CDR3 sequence (DNA): TGTGCCATCAGTGAGGATCGGGAGCAGTACTTC.

The CDR3 bases are TGTGCCATCAGTGAGCCTAGGGGGCGGAGCTATGGCTACACCTTC. This translates into CAISEPRGRSYGYTF. This chain uses TRBV10-3 with TRBJ1-2; TRBD1 aligns across 7 bases. Germline CDR1 and CDR2: ENHRY and SYGVKD. The CDR3 covers 15 residues. The trim removed 2 bases at V and 4 bases at J, leaving 7 bases unmatched.

The rearrangement uses TRBV5-1 and TRBJ2-5; 10 nucleotides line up with TRBD2. The CDR3 extends over 15 amino acids. CDR1 and CDR2 (germline): SGHRS, YFSETQ. With V trimmed by 0 bases and J by 5 bases, 4 bases remained unmatched. The CDR3 is CASSLGLAGSETQYF. The CDR3 DNA is TGCGCCAGCAGCTTGGGACTAGCGGGTTCTGAGACCCAGTACTTC.

The chain employs TRBV6-5 and TRBJ2-2; D is unclear. Germline V gene lookup returns CDR1 MNHEY and CDR2 SVGAGI. The CDR3 covers 15 residues. V was shortened by 6 bases and J by 4 bases, with 15 bases between the two germline ends. CDR3 loop: CASRSAVSRTGELFF. In DNA, the CDR3 is TGTGCCAGCAGAAGTGCGGTCAGCCGCACCGGGGAGCTGTTTTTT.

The CDR3 nucleotides are TGCGCCAGCAGCTTGGTGGGACAGGAATATGACACTGAAGCTTTCTTT. Translated: CASSLVGQEYDTEAFF. The V call is TRBV5-1, the J call TRBJ1-1; 8 bases match TRBD1. CDR1 is SGHRS and CDR2 is YFSETQ in the germline V gene. The CDR3 is 16 amino acids. Germline trimming cut 0 bases from V and 3 bases from J; bases unmatched to any gene: 7. The complete variable domain, with remaining parts taken from reference TRBV5-1 and TRBJ1-1, reads KAGVTQTPRYLIKTRGQQVTLSCSPISGHRSVSWYQQTPGQGLQFLFEYFSETQRNKGNFPGRFSGRQFSNSRSEMNVSTLELGDSALYLCASSLVGQEYDTEAFFGQGTRLTVV.

The chain couples TRBV15 to TRBJ2-1, with 14 positions matching TRBD2. Germline CDR1 reads LNHNV; CDR2 reads YYDKDF (reference sequence). The ends lost 4 bases at V and 4 bases at J; junction bases unmatched: 3. The CDR3 spans 16 residues. CDR3 region: CATSKGLAGVYNEQFF. In nucleotides, the CDR3 is TGTGCCACCAGCAAGGGACTAGCGGGAGTGTACAATGAGCAGTTCTTC.

This clone was counted once. The chain has TRBV5-6 and TRBJ2-7; 9 bases fit TRBD1. This CDR3 is built from 14 residues. Germline CDR1 and CDR2: SGHDT and YYEEEE. Germline trimming cut 0 bases from V and 2 bases from J; bases unmatched to any gene: 0. The CDR3 DNA sequence: TGTGCCAGCAGCTTGGGGACAGGGGCCTACGAGCAGTACTTC. Its protein product is CASSLGTGAYEQYF.